The 18 T cell receptor beta chains in this list originate from one sample, sequenced in a study of breast tumors, draining lymph nodes, adjacent tissues. Using its own MiXCR run on the multiplex PCR reads, TCRdb lists one record per CDR3 protein. Among over 200,000 distinct CDR3 sequences listed, under 40% were seen once. Breast cancer patients provided tissue from their axillary draining lymph nodes. The sequenced sample was axillary lymph node tissue. The source is a female donor with breast cancer. Some clones in this sample may be carry-over from other donors' samples.

The rearrangement uses TRBV18 and TRBJ1-2, with D maybe TRBD1 (6 bases). Germline CDR1 and CDR2: KGHSH and LQKENI. This CDR3 spans 15 amino acids. The V and J ends lost 3 bases and 2 bases respectively, with 13 bases between them. CDR3 sequence (DNA): TGTGCCAGCTCACCTAACACAGGGTTGAACTATGGCTACACCTTC. This gives the protein CASSPNTGLNYGYTF.

This clonotype came up a few times. A much larger clone differs from this one at a single base, so this may be a read error. This chain links TRBV5-1 with TRBJ2-1, with D perhaps assigned TRBD1 or TRBD2 (5 bases each). Germline CDR1 and CDR2: SGHRS and YFSETQ. The V end lost 0 bases, the J end lost 12 bases, and 19 bases lay between the germline ends. The CDR3 runs 15 residues. DNA for the CDR3: TGCGCCAGCAGCTTGGTATCCGGGACGGCCAGTGGGCAGTTCTTC. Protein sequence: CASSLVSGTASGQFF.

This chain joins TRBV6-5 and TRBJ1-6; D is ambiguous. This CDR3 is built from 14 residues. Germline lookup yields CDR1 MNHEY and CDR2 SVGAGI. The V and J ends lost 6 bases and 6 bases respectively, with 12 bases between them. DNA of the CDR3: TGTGCCAGCAGACCCCAAACCACTAATTCACCCCTCCACTTT. Encoded protein: CASRPQTTNSPLHF.

V is TRBV5-1 and J is TRBJ2-2; a possible D gene is TRBD2 (7 bases). Germline assignment: CDR1 SGHRS and CDR2 YFSETQ. The V end was cut by 4 bases, the J end by 0 bases, with 10 bases between. The CDR3 spans 15 residues. This chain's CDR3 is CASSRGAANTGELFF. The DNA for the CDR3 is TGCGCCAGCAGCCGGGGGGCAGCGAACACCGGGGAGCTGTTTTTT. Using reference TRBV5-1 and TRBJ2-2 for the parts outside the CDR3, the full variable domain is KAGVTQTPRYLIKTRGQQVTLSCSPISGHRSVSWYQQTPGQGLQFLFEYFSETQRNKGNFPGRFSGRQFSNSRSEMNVSTLELGDSALYLCASSRGAANTGELFFGEGSRLTVL.

This chain connects TRBV2 to TRBJ2-7; 9 bases map to TRBD1. Germline CDR1 SNHLY, CDR2 FYNNEI. Trimming took 3 bases from V and 3 from J; bases not matched to a gene: 9. The CDR3 has 16 residues. In DNA form, the CDR3 reads TGTGCCAGCAGTGAGGTTATCGGACAGGGGTACTACGAGCAGTACTTC. Translation: CASSEVIGQGYYEQYF. Based on the CDR3 plus reference TRBV2 and TRBJ2-7, the full variable domain is EPEVTQTPSHQVTQMGQEVILRCVPISNHLYFYWYRQILGQKVEFLVSFYNNEISEKSEIFDDQFSVERPDGSNFTLKIRSTKLEDSAMYFCASSEVIGQGYYEQYFGPGTRLTVT.

The CDR3 is CASSPTGLNAEQFF. The CDR3 DNA reads TGTGCCAGCAGCCCGACAGGGTTGAACGCTGAGCAGTTCTTC. This chain joins TRBV9 and TRBJ2-1; TRBD1 agrees at 7 bases. V was clipped by 4 bases and J by 9 bases; unmatched bases: 10. This CDR3 region has 14 residues. Germline V lookup: CDR1 SGDLS, CDR2 YYNGEE.

V usage is TRBV9 and J usage is TRBJ2-1; D may be TRBD1 or TRBD2 (6 bases each). This CDR3 has 16 amino acids. Germline CDR1 is SGDLS and CDR2 is YYNGEE. Trimming cost V 4 bases and J 8 bases, with 22 bases left between them. CDR3 sequence (DNA): TGTGCCAGCAGCCCCCAGACAGGCGGGGCGAGGTATGAGCAGTTCTTC. It translates to CASSPQTGGARYEQFF.

This clonotype was seen many times. The chain has TRBV12-3 or TRBV12-4 and TRBJ2-1; D not certain. The CDR3 loop spans 14 amino acids. Between the trimmed V and J ends, which lost 5 bases and 7 bases, there was a span of 15 bases. CDR3 region: CASSPDLKRNEQFF. The CDR3 DNA is TGTGCCAGCAGTCCCGACCTAAAAAGGAATGAGCAGTTCTTC.

The chain carries TRBV9 and TRBJ2-1; either TRBD1 or TRBD2 may fit D (5 bases each). CDR3 length equals 12 residues. CDR1 and CDR2 (germline): SGDLS, YYNGEE. The ends were cut back, 3 bases at V and 9 bases at J, with 10 bases in the middle. Written as DNA, the CDR3 is TGTGCCAGCAGCGCCGGGGACGGTGAGCAGTTCTTC. It is translated as CASSAGDGEQFF.

This clonotype appeared a few times. The chain carries TRBV30 and TRBJ1-2; 9 nucleotides match TRBD1. The trim removed 8 bases at V and 4 bases at J, leaving 11 bases unmatched. This CDR3 spans 14 amino acids. Per germline, CDR1 GTSNPN and CDR2 SVGIG (reference sequence). Here the CDR3 DNA reads TGTGCCAGCAACTACAGGGGGCTCCGCTATGGCTACACCTTC. This translates into CASNYRGLRYGYTF.

A single count supports this clonotype. This may stem from a read error, because a much larger clone lies one nucleotide away. This rearrangement joins TRBV6-5 to TRBJ2-3, with no clear D. Between the trimmed V and J ends, which lost 10 bases and 2 bases, there was a span of 7 bases. CDR3 length: 11 amino acids. Per germline, CDR1 MNHEY and CDR2 SVGAGI. The CDR3 loop is CANTHTDTQYF. The CDR3 DNA sequence: TGTGCCAACACCCACACAGATACGCAGTATTTT.

Written as DNA, the CDR3 is TGTGCCAGCAGTGAGGCACAGGGTGGGTCACCCCTCCACTTT. Protein sequence: CASSEAQGGSPLHF. The rearrangement links TRBV2 to TRBJ1-6, with a weak D call TRBD1 (6 bases). Germline V lookup: CDR1 SNHLY, CDR2 FYNNEI. Trimming cost V 3 bases and J 10 bases, with 13 bases left between them. CDR3 size: 14 residues.

The chain joins TRBV3-1 to TRBJ2-1, with D tentatively TRBD1 or TRBD2 (5 bases each). The CDR3 has 13 amino acids. V was trimmed by 2 bases and J by 6 bases, leaving 8 bases between them. Germline V gene data show CDR1 as LGHDT and CDR2 as YNNKEL (reference sequence). This chain's CDR3 is CASSQYGGNEQFF. CDR3 nucleotides: TGTGCCAGCAGCCAATATGGGGGCAATGAGCAGTTCTTC.

The chain recombines TRBV7-9 with TRBJ2-3; perhaps TRBD1 as D (6 bases). This CDR3 contains 19 residues. The germline V and J ends were trimmed by 0 bases and 0 bases, with 19 bases remaining between them. CDR1 is SEHNR, CDR2 FQNEAQ, per germline (reference sequence). CDR3: CASSLAGTSKTPSTDTQYF. CDR3 coding DNA: TGTGCCAGCAGCTTAGCAGGGACAAGTAAAACACCTAGCACAGATACGCAGTATTTT.

About this clonotype: A single base separates this from a much larger clone, so it may be a read error. V is TRBV9 and J is TRBJ1-2; D is perhaps TRBD1 (5 bases). The CDR3 sequence is 13 residues long. The V end lost 10 bases, the J end lost 4 bases, and 17 bases lay between the germline ends. CDR1 SGDLS and CDR2 YYNGEE come from the germline V gene. The CDR3: CAGNVTGVYGYTF. The CDR3 coding sequence is TGTGCCGGCAACGTCACGGGGGTCTATGGCTACACCTTC.

This clonotype appeared many times. The chain joins TRBV10-2 to TRBJ2-3, with 8 bases that match TRBD1. Germline lookup yields CDR1 WSHSY and CDR2 SAAADI. V lost 6 bases and J lost 8; bases outside the gene matches: 7. CDR3 length equals 13 residues. The CDR3, as DNA: TGCGCCAGCAGAGGACAGGGCCAGGCTACGCAGTATTTT. Translation: CASRGQGQATQYF.

This clonotype appeared many times. CDR3 nucleotides: TGTGCCAGCAGTTTTGGGACGGGACCAAAGACAGATACGCAGTATTTT. As protein: CASSFGTGPKTDTQYF. The gene calls are TRBV12-3 or TRBV12-4 and TRBJ2-3; either TRBD1 or TRBD2 may fit D (5 bases each). The V end was cut by 3 bases, the J end by 3 bases, with 16 bases between. CDR3 size: 16 residues.

The V gene is TRBV6-5, the J gene TRBJ1-4; 10 nucleotides align to TRBD1. The CDR3 consists of 17 residues. The J segment lost 8 bases and the V segment lost 2 bases, leaving 11 bases of the junction unmatched. In germline, CDR1 is MNHEY, CDR2 SVGAGI. The CDR3 nucleotides are TGTGCCAGCAGTTACACTATGACAGGGGGCGCCCGGGAAAAACTGTTTTTT. This gives the protein CASSYTMTGGAREKLFF.